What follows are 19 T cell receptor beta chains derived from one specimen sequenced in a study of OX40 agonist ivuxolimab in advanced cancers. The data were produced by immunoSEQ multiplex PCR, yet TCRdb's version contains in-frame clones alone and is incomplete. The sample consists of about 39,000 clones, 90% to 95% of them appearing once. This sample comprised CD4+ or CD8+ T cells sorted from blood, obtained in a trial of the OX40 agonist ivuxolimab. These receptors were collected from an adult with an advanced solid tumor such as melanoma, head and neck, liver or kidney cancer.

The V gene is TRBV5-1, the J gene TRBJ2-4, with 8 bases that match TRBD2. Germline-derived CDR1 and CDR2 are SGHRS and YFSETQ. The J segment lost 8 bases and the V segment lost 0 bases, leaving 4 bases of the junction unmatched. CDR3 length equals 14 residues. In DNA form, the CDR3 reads TGCGCCAGCAGCTTGGAGAGCGGGAGCTACATTCAGTACTTC. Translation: CASSLESGSYIQYF. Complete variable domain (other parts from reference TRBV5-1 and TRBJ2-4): KAGVTQTPRYLIKTRGQQVTLSCSPISGHRSVSWYQQTPGQGLQFLFEYFSETQRNKGNFPGRFSGRQFSNSRSEMNVSTLELGDSALYLCASSLESGSYIQYFGAGTRLSVL.

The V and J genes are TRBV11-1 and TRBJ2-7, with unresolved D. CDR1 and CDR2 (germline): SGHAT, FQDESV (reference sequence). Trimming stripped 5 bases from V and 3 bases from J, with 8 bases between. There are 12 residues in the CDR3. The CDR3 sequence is CASSVSDYEQYF. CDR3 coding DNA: TGTGCCAGCAGCGTCAGCGACTACGAGCAGTACTTC.

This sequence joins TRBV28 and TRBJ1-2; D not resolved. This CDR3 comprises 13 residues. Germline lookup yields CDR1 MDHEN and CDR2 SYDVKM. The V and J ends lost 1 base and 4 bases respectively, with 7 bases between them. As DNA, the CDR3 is TGTGCCAGCAGTTTATATTCCAGCTATGGCTACACCTTC. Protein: CASSLYSSYGYTF.

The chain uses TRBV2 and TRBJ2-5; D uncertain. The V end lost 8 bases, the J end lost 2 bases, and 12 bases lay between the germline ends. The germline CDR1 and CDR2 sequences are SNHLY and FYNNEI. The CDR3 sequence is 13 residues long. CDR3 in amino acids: CASFGSGQETQYF. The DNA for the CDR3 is TGTGCCAGCTTTGGTTCAGGTCAAGAGACCCAGTACTTC. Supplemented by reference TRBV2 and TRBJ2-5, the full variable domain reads EPEVTQTPSHQVTQMGQEVILRCVPISNHLYFYWYRQILGQKVEFLVSFYNNEISEKSEIFDDQFSVERPDGSNFTLKIRSTKLEDSAMYFCASFGSGQETQYFGPGTRLLVL.

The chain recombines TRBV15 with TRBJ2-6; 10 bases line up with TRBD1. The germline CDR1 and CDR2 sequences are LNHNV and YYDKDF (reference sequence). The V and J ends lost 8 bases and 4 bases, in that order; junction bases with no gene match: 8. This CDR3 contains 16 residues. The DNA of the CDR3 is TGTGCCACCCGCGGACAGGGGGTGACCGGGGCCAACGTCCTGACTTTC. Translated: CATRGQGVTGANVLTF.

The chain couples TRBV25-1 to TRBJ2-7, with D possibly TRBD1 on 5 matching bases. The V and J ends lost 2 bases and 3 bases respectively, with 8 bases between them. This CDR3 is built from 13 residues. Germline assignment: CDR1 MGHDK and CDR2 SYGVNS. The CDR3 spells CASSEQGFYEQYF. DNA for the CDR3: TGTGCCAGCAGTGAACAGGGTTTCTACGAGCAGTACTTC.

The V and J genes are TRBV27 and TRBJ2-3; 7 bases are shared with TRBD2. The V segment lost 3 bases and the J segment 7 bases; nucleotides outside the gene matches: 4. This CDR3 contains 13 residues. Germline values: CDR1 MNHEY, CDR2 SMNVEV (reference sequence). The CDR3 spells CASSFGRDYTQYF. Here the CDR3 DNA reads TGTGCCAGCAGTTTTGGGAGGGACTATACGCAGTATTTT.

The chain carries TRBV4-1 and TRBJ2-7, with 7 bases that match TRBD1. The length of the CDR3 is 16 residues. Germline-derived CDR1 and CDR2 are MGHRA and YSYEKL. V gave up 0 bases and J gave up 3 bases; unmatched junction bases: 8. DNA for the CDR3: TGCGCCAGCAGCCAAGATAGGTACAGGGGAAACTACGAGCAGTACTTC. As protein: CASSQDRYRGNYEQYF.

CDR3 nucleotides: TGTGCCAGCAGCCCTGACCTCGGCTCCTACGAGCAGTACTTC. Its protein is CASSPDLGSYEQYF. This chain uses TRBV7-2 with TRBJ2-7, with D unclear. Germline assignment: CDR1 SGHTA and CDR2 FQGNSA. V dropped 5 bases and J dropped 0 bases, with 11 bases sitting between them. The CDR3 extends over 14 amino acids.

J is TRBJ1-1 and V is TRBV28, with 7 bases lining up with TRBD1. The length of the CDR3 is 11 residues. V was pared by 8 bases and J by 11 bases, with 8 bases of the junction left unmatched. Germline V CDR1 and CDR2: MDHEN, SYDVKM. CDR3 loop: CASATTGLAFF. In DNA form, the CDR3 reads TGTGCCAGCGCTACGACAGGGTTGGCTTTCTTT.

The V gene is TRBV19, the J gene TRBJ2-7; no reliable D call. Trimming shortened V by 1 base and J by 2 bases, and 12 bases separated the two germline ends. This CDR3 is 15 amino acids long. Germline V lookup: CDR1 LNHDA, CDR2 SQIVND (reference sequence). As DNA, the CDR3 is TGTGCCAGTAGTATAGGGCTCTTAGCCCCCTACGAGCAGTACTTC. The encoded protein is CASSIGLLAPYEQYF.

CDR3 in DNA: TGCAGCGTTGACGGGACAGGGGACGAGCAGTACTTC. It specifies CSVDGTGDEQYF. The chain links TRBV29-1 to TRBJ2-7; 10 nucleotides agree with TRBD1. The V gene end was trimmed by 3 bases and the J gene end by 5 bases; junction bases not matched to a gene: 1. The length of the CDR3 is 12 residues. Germline-derived CDR1 and CDR2 are SQVTM and ANQGSEA.

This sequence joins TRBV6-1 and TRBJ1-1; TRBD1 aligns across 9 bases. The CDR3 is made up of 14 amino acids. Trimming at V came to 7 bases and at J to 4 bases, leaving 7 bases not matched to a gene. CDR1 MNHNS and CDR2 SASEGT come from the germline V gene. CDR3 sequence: CASTGQGSATEAFF. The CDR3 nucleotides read TGTGCCAGCACCGGACAGGGGAGCGCCACTGAAGCTTTCTTT.

The CDR3, as DNA: TGTGCCAGCAGTGAAGCTGGCGGGACGAACACCGGGGAGCTGTTTTTT. It is translated as CASSEAGGTNTGELFF. The V call is TRBV6-1, the J call TRBJ2-2, with D possibly matching TRBD2 (6 bases). Deletions cut 0 bases from V and 0 bases from J, with 8 bases between. The germline V gene encodes CDR1 MNHNS and CDR2 SASEGT. CDR3 length: 16 residues.

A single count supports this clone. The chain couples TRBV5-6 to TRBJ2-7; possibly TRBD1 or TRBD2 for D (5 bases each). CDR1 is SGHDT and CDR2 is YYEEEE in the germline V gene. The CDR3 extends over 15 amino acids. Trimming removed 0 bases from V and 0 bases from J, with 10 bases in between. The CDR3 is CASSLVGGPSYEQYF. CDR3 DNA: TGTGCCAGCAGCTTGGTTGGGGGACCCTCCTACGAGCAGTACTTC.

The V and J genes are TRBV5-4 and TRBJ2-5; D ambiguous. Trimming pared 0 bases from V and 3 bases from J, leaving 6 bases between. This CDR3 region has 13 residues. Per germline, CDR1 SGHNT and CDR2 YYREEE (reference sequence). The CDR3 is CASSLVAEETQYF. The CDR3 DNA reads TGTGCCAGCAGCTTGGTTGCGGAAGAGACCCAGTACTTC.

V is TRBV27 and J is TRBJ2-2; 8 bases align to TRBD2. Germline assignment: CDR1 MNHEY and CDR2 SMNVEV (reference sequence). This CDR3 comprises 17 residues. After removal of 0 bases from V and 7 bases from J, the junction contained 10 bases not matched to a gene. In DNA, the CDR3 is TGTGCCAGCAGTTTATCGTGGGGGACTAGTCTCGTCGGGGAGCTGTTTTTT. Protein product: CASSLSWGTSLVGELFF.

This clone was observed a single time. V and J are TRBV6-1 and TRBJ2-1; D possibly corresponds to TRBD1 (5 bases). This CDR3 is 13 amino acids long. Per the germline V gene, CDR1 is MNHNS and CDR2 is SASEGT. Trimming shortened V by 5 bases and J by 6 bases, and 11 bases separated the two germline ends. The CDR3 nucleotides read TGTGCCAGCAGTTTCCAGGGAAGCAATGAGCAGTTCTTC. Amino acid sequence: CASSFQGSNEQFF.

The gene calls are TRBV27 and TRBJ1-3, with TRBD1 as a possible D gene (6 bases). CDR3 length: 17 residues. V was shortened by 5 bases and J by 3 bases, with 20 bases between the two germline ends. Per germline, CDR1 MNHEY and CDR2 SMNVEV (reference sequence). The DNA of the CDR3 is TGTGCCAGCAGTCCATTATTGGGGGGGCGAGGTGGAAACACCATATATTTT. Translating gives CASSPLLGGRGGNTIYF.